This T cell receptor (beta chain) was captured by sequencing in a study of shared clonotypes between healthy human individuals. Germline CDR1 reads SGHNT; CDR2 reads YYREEE (reference sequence). This CDR3 region has 15 residues. V shed 4 bases, J shed 4 bases, and the junction held 6 bases outside the gene matches. Using immunoSEQ multiplex PCR, the repertoire was profiled, and TCRdb retains in-frame clones only, with some absent. The sample contains approximately 2.5 million clones, approximately 93% of which appear only once. The chain links TRBV5-4 to TRBJ2-1; 9 bases are shared with TRBD2. Material: naive CD4+ T cells from PBMCs. Sample subset: CD45RA+ positively selected. This clonotype originated in a young man in good health. Some clones in this sample may be carry-over from other donors' samples. The DNA for the CDR3 is TGTGCCAGCAGCGCGGCGACTAGCGGATACAATGAGCAGTTCTTC. Its protein is CASSAATSGYNEQFF.